A single sample gave rise to the 9 T cell receptor beta chains below, sequenced in a study of blood T cell repertoires in COVID-19. TCRdb's table, derived via immunoSEQ multiplex PCR, lists solely in-frame clones and lacks some. The data contain 130,000 or so clones, 60% to 80% of them singletons. The sequencing sample was made of peripheral blood. The source of these receptors is a human donor in a cohort sampled during active COVID-19.

V and J are TRBV6-5 and TRBJ1-4; D gene ambiguous. In germline, CDR1 is MNHEY, CDR2 SVGAGI. This CDR3 is built from 13 residues. The V and J ends lost 0 bases and 8 bases respectively, with 7 bases between them. CDR3 loop: CASSYSGGEKLFF. DNA of the CDR3: TGTGCCAGCAGTTACTCAGGAGGAGAAAAACTGTTTTTT.

The chain couples TRBV11-3 to TRBJ2-7, with D possibly TRBD2 on 7 matching bases. Germline V CDR1 and CDR2: SGHNT, YENEEA. This CDR3 is built from 14 residues. Trimming stripped 3 bases from V and 11 bases from J, with 20 bases between. This CDR3 is CASSFISRGAVKYF. The CDR3 DNA reads as TGTGCCAGCAGCTTCATATCCCGGGGGGCCGTGAAGTACTTC.

V gene TRBV7-9 combines with J gene TRBJ2-5; D unclear. The CDR3 covers 10 residues. Trimming took off 5 bases at V and 7 bases at J, with 5 bases between the two ends. Germline CDR1 and CDR2: SEHNR and FQNEAQ (reference sequence). DNA of the CDR3: TGTGCCAGCAGCCCCGGGACCCAGTACTTC. Its translation is CASSPGTQYF. The entire variable domain, with the rest obtained from reference TRBV7-9 and TRBJ2-5, is as follows: DTGVSQNPRHKITKRGQNVTFRCDPISEHNRLYWYRQTLGQGPEFLTYFQNEAQLEKSRLLSDRFSAERPKGSFSTLEIQRTEQGDSAMYLCASSPGTQYFGPGTRLLVL.

The chain couples TRBV9 to TRBJ1-2, with TRBD1 identical over 11 bases. Trimming at V came to 4 bases and at J to 8 bases, leaving 13 bases not matched to a gene. Germline V CDR1 and CDR2: SGDLS, YYNGEE. The CDR3 is 16 residues long. CDR3 coding DNA: TGTGCCAGCAGCCCAGAGGCCGGGACAGGGGGGGACGGCTACACCTTC. Protein sequence: CASSPEAGTGGDGYTF.

CDR3 nucleotides: TGTGCCAGCAGTTACACAGGAGACACCTACGAGCAGTACTTC. Its translation: CASSYTGDTYEQYF. The chain carries TRBV6-6 and TRBJ2-7; possibly TRBD1 for D (5 bases). The germline gives CDR1 MNHNY, CDR2 SVGAGI (reference sequence). The CDR3 extends over 14 amino acids. V lost 2 bases to trimming and J lost 2 bases, with 10 bases between them.

The V gene is TRBV7-9, the J gene TRBJ1-1; D is unclear. The CDR3 consists of 15 residues. V shed 4 bases and J shed 0 bases, with 12 bases lying between them. Germline CDR1 and CDR2: SEHNR and FQNEAQ (reference sequence). CDR3 nucleotide sequence: TGTGCCAGCAGCTACCTGGGAGGATTGAACACTGAAGCTTTCTTT. The encoded protein is CASSYLGGLNTEAFF.

Written as DNA, the CDR3 is TGCGCCAGCAGCCAAGACCTGTTTGCCTACGAGCAGTACTTC. Translating gives CASSQDLFAYEQYF. This chain uses TRBV4-1 with TRBJ2-7; D uncertain. CDR1 is MGHRA, CDR2 YSYEKL, per germline. There are 14 residues in the CDR3. Trimming removed 0 bases from V and 2 bases from J, with 8 bases in between.

The V gene is TRBV11-2, the J gene TRBJ1-3, with D possibly matching TRBD1 (6 bases). Germline CDR1 reads SGHAT; CDR2 reads FQNNGV. This CDR3 contains 13 residues. Deletions cut 8 bases from V and 0 bases from J, with 8 bases between. The CDR3 DNA follows: TGTGCCAGCCGGGACACCTCTGGAAACACCATATATTTT. The encoded protein is CASRDTSGNTIYF.

The CDR3 reads CASSQEVLADSYEQYF. CDR3 DNA: TGTGCCAGCAGCCAAGAAGTACTAGCGGACTCCTACGAGCAGTACTTC. The J gene is TRBJ2-7, the V gene TRBV4-2, with TRBD2 matching 8 bases. Germline V gene lookup returns CDR1 LGHNA and CDR2 YNFKEQ. V lost 0 bases and J lost 0; bases outside the gene matches: 4. CDR3 size: 16 residues.